This T cell receptor beta chain derives from a study of blood T cell repertoires in COVID-19. Looking at the study overall: The analysed material was cDNA or gDNA that came from T cells, B-cell-depleted T cells, or PBMCs.

The V end lost 1 base, the J end lost 5 bases, and 18 bases lay between the germline ends. The germline V gene encodes CDR1 SGHRS and CDR2 YFSETQ. This CDR3 is 16 amino acids long. Data came from immunoSEQ multiplex PCR; TCRdb stores just in-frame clones and leaves some out. Of about 400,000 clones in the sample, around 87% were seen once. This sequence was found in a human donor in a cohort sampled during active COVID-19. Sequencing was carried out using peripheral blood. This chain links TRBV5-1 with TRBJ1-1; D may be TRBD1 (6 bases). The CDR3 nucleotides read TGCGCCAGCAGCTTGTTAAACAGGGTGGGGGAGACTGAAGCTTTCTTT. Encoded protein: CASSLLNRVGETEAFF.